This TCR beta chain appears in the sequencing data of a study of shared clonotypes between healthy human individuals. Study-wide context: The study used three CD4 naive, three CD4 memory, two CD8 naive and one CD8 memory plate per donor.

This CDR3 has 16 amino acids. Germline V gene lookup returns CDR1 ENHRY and CDR2 SYGVKD. Between the trimmed V and J ends, which lost 4 bases and 7 bases, there was a span of 20 bases. In its sample, this clone was seen once. What it binds is not known. Naive-designated CD8 cells lacked CD45RO, were positively enriched for CCR7, and omitted terminally differentiated effector memory CD45RA+ cells. The study, taken as a whole, reports: The low donor count limited represented genetic and exposure-history diversity.

Source study methods: Filtering differed because ImmunoSEQ produced junction-only sequences that carried no quality scores. Some clones are missing from TCRdb's copy, which holds only in-frame ones; the method was immunoSEQ multiplex PCR. That table gives V, J and clone size, and the DNA gave D and trimming. The sample includes 2 million to 2.5 million clones, about 93% of them seen just once. V gene TRBV10-3 combines with J gene TRBJ2-1; D may be TRBD1 (5 bases). Sequencing input: naive CD8+ T cells from PBMCs. This sequence originates from a man between 18 and 29 years old in good health. Some clones in this sample may be carry-over from other donors' samples. The CDR3 sequence is CAISGDSPGVINEQFF. CDR3 nucleotide sequence: TGTGCCATCAGTGGTGACAGCCCAGGAGTGATAAATGAGCAGTTCTTC.